The T cell receptor (beta chain) under discussion was sequenced for a study of T cell changes during pregnancy in multiple sclerosis. Looked up from germline, CDR1 is SGDLS and CDR2 is YYNGEE. Between the trimmed V and J ends, which lost 0 bases and 5 bases, there was a span of 23 bases. This CDR3 contains 18 residues. This clone was seen only once. Produced via immunoSEQ multiplex PCR; TCRdb's table is partial and in-frame only. The sample carries 12,000 or so clones, around 83% recorded once. The chain uses TRBV9 and TRBJ1-2, with no clear D. The TCR was taken from a female donor in good health, enrolled as a control in a pregnancy study. Sequencing was performed on CD8+ T cells from peripheral blood mononuclear cells, taken in the second trimester of pregnancy. CDR3 DNA sequence: TGTGCCAGCAGCGTAGCAAGAGGTGGGGAGGCCCTCCTTTATGGCTACACCTTC. Its translation is CASSVARGGEALLYGYTF.